The 9 T cell receptor beta chains reported below all come from one sample, sequenced in a study of T cell clonality in common variable immunodeficiency. Regarding the study as a whole: Fewer deletions and N-nucleotide insertions were reportedly seen in common variable immunodeficiency TCR beta sequences.

Their cognate antigens are unknown. Produced via immunoSEQ multiplex PCR; TCRdb's table is partial and in-frame only. Altogether about 34,000 clones were found in the sample, and no singletons occur. Sequencing was carried out using peripheral blood mononuclear cells. These TCRs come from a human donor with common variable immunodeficiency.

Turning to this clone: The read falls 3 residues short of the CDR3 end, and the missing part is taken from the germline J gene. The gene calls are TRBV19 and TRBJ2-5, with TRBD2 identical over 7 bases. The J segment lost 1 base and the V segment lost 6 bases, leaving 8 bases of the junction unmatched. The CDR3 covers 15 residues. Germline V gene sequence: CDR1 LNHDA, CDR2 SQIVND (reference sequence). The CDR3 sequence: CASRGVASGQETQYF. The CDR3 DNA, read in part, is TGTGCCAGTAGGGGGGTGGCTAGCGGCCAAGAGACC.

This clone was picked up many times. The read ends 3 residues shy of where the CDR3 ends; the end is completed using the germline J gene. The chain uses TRBV5-6 and TRBJ2-7, with 7 bases identical to TRBD1. The CDR3 contains 14 residues. Germline V gene data show CDR1 as SGHDT and CDR2 as YYEEEE. Trimming took 4 bases from V and 0 from J; bases not matched to a gene: 4. The CDR3 DNA, read in part, is TGTGCCAGCAGCCAGGGACAGTTCTCCTACGAG. Amino acid sequence: CASSQGQFSYE. The entire CDR3 is CASSQGQFSYEQYF.

Comments on this clone: Read data end 3 residues before the CDR3 end; the end is taken from the germline J gene. The gene calls are TRBV7-3 and TRBJ2-1; 11 bases map to TRBD2. V shed 5 bases, J shed 4 bases, and the junction held 7 bases outside the gene matches. Germline V CDR1 and CDR2: SGHTA, FQGTGA. The CDR3 is 16 amino acids. Here the CDR3 reads CASSATSGSAYNEQFF. CDR3 DNA (partial): TGTGCCAGCAGCGCCACTAGCGGGAGCGCTTACAATGAG.

This clone was seen at least ten times. An end of the junction differs from the germline gene, which may be a read error. The CDR3 sequence: CASSLSAANTGELFF. The covered CDR3 bases are TGCGCCAGCAGCCTTTCCGCGGCTAACACCGGGGAG. The V call is TRBV4-2, the J call TRBJ2-2; no reliable D call. The CDR3 end lies 3 residues beyond the end of the read and is filled in from the germline J gene. The CDR3 contains 15 residues. Per germline, CDR1 LGHNA and CDR2 YNFKEQ.

With respect to this clone: Read data end 3 residues before the CDR3 end; the end is taken from the germline J gene. V is TRBV30 and J is TRBJ2-7; 9 bases agree with TRBD1. V was pared by 3 bases and J by 2 bases, with 8 bases of the junction left unmatched. Germline V gene data show CDR1 as GTSNPN and CDR2 as SVGIG (reference sequence). The CDR3 loop spans 15 amino acids. The sequenced part of the CDR3 DNA is TGTGCCTGGAGCACCAGGACAGGGGAAGCCTACGAG. Its translation is CAWSTRTGEAYE. The full CDR3 sequence reads CAWSTRTGEAYEQYF.

This clone was found many times. Sequencing ends 3 residues short of the CDR3 end; the germline J gene provides the rest. V usage is TRBV28 and J usage is TRBJ1-2; D is perhaps TRBD1 (6 bases). CDR3 size: 16 residues. Germline V CDR1 and CDR2: MDHEN, SYDVKM. V was trimmed by 6 bases and J by 1 base, leaving 18 bases between them. CDR3 DNA, as far as it was read: TGTGCCAGCAGATACCCCCTAGACAGGTTTAACTATGGC. This gives the protein CASRYPLDRFNYG. The CDR3, in full, reads CASRYPLDRFNYGYTF.

This clone has ten or more counts. Read coverage stops 3 residues before the CDR3 terminus; the germline J gene supplies the remainder. This chain connects TRBV20-1 to TRBJ2-1, with a weak D call TRBD2 (7 bases). V shed 8 bases and J shed 6 bases, with 17 bases lying between them. The CDR3 loop spans 13 amino acids. Germline V gives CDR1 DFQATT, CDR2 SNEGSKA (reference sequence). The CDR3 DNA, read in part, is TGCAGTTCGACGGGCCGGGGGGCCAATGAG. Its protein product is CSSTGRGANE. In full, the CDR3 reads CSSTGRGANEQFF.

This clone showed up many times. Sequencing ends 3 residues short of the CDR3 end; the germline J gene provides the rest. The chain links TRBV20-1 to TRBJ1-1; 9 bases align to TRBD1. Germline V lookup: CDR1 DFQATT, CDR2 SNEGSKA (reference sequence). The CDR3 covers 15 residues. J was trimmed by 3 bases and V by 2 bases; bases with no gene match: 7. The CDR3 bases that were read are TGCAGTGCTAGAAGGGGACAGGGTTTGTACACTGAA. Its translation is CSARRGQGLYTE. The entire CDR3 is CSARRGQGLYTEAFF.

There are many counts of this clone. Coverage ceases 3 residues before the CDR3 finishes, and the germline J gene fills in the end. V and J are TRBV20-1 and TRBJ2-5, with TRBD1 matching 8 bases. The CDR3 length is 13 residues. The germline V gene has CDR1 DFQATT and CDR2 SNEGSKA (reference sequence). The trim removed 0 bases at V and 5 bases at J, leaving 2 bases unmatched. The CDR3 reads CSARDHRGETQYF. Partial CDR3 DNA: TGCAGTGCTAGAGACCACAGGGGGGAGACC.